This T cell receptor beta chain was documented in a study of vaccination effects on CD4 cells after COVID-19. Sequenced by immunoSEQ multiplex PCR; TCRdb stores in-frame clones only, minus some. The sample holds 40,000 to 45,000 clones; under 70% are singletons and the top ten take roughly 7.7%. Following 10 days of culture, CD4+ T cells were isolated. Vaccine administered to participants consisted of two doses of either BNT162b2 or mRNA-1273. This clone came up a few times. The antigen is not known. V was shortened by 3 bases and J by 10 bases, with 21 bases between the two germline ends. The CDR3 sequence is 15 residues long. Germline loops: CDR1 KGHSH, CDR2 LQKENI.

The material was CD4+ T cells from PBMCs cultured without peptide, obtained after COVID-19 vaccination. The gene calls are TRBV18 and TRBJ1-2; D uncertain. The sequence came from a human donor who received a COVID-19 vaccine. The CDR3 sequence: CASSPGLTTRHAYTF. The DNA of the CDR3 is TGTGCCAGCTCACCGGGCCTGACGACGCGGCATGCCTACACCTTC. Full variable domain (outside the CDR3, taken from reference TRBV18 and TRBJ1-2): NAGVMQNPRHLVRRRGQEARLRCSPMKGHSHVYWYRQLPEEGLKFMVYLQKENIIDESGMPKERFSAEFPKEGPSILRIQQVVRGDSAAYFCASSPGLTTRHAYTFGSGTRLTVV.